The 26 T cell receptor beta chains below come from one sample, sequenced in a study of blood T cell repertoires in COVID-19. TCRdb's table, derived via immunoSEQ multiplex PCR, lists solely in-frame clones and lacks some. The sample yields 250,000 to 350,000 clones, around 87% seen once. The sequencing sample was made of peripheral blood. These receptors were obtained from a man younger than 35 with active or convalescent COVID-19.

The rearrangement joins TRBV18 to TRBJ2-1, with 7 bases identical to TRBD2. Germline assignment: CDR1 KGHSH and CDR2 LQKENI. The V segment lost 3 bases and the J segment 0 bases; nucleotides outside the gene matches: 2. This CDR3 spans 15 amino acids. CDR3 protein: CASSPRGSSYNEQFF. CDR3 DNA: TGTGCCAGCTCACCTCGCGGGAGCTCCTACAATGAGCAGTTCTTC.

The chain carries TRBV5-1 and TRBJ2-7, with D perhaps TRBD1 (6 bases). Germline V gives CDR1 SGHRS, CDR2 YFSETQ. Trimming took 6 bases from V and 3 from J, leaving 13 bases between them. This CDR3 contains 13 residues. The CDR3 DNA sequence: TGCGCCAGCACCACGGACAGTCTCTACGAGCAGTACTTC. It yields the protein CASTTDSLYEQYF.

The chain links TRBV25-1 to TRBJ2-1, with 8 bases fitting TRBD1. The CDR3 is 11 amino acids. V shed 8 bases, J shed 9 bases, and the junction held 3 bases outside the gene matches. Germline lookup yields CDR1 MGHDK and CDR2 SYGVNS. CDR3: CASSGGTEQFF. The CDR3, as DNA: TGTGCCAGCTCAGGGGGCACTGAGCAGTTCTTC.

V and J are TRBV5-1 and TRBJ2-6; 13 bases line up with TRBD2. The CDR3 contains 20 residues. V shed 4 bases and J 0 bases; nucleotides not matched to a gene: 10. Germline CDR1 and CDR2: SGHRS and YFSETQ. The CDR3 sequence: CASSPPRGLAGSSGANVLTF. DNA of the CDR3: TGCGCCAGCAGCCCGCCAAGGGGACTAGCGGGATCCTCTGGGGCCAACGTCCTGACTTTC.

In DNA, the CDR3 is TGTGCCATCGGATACTCGGGACTAGCGGGAGTAAGTGGAGAGACCCAGTACTTC. Translation gives CAIGYSGLAGVSGETQYF. The chain employs TRBV10-3 and TRBJ2-5; 14 positions match TRBD2. Losses at the gene ends were 8 bases for V and 4 bases for J; bases not matched to a gene: 15. This CDR3 spans 18 amino acids. CDR1 is ENHRY, CDR2 SYGVKD, per germline.

The chain combines TRBV11-2 with TRBJ1-6, with a weak D call TRBD1 (5 bases). The CDR3 spans 17 residues. The germline CDR1 and CDR2 sequences are SGHAT and FQNNGV. Trimming shortened V by 5 bases and J by 6 bases, and 20 bases separated the two germline ends. The CDR3 bases are TGTGCCAGCAGCAAAAAGACTCGACAGTTAGTTAATTCACCCCTCCACTTT. Translation: CASSKKTRQLVNSPLHF.

The chain couples TRBV2 to TRBJ2-5, with 8 positions matching TRBD2. The CDR3 runs to 14 residues. V was pared by 8 bases and J by 0 bases, with 5 bases of the junction left unmatched. In germline, CDR1 is SNHLY, CDR2 FYNNEI. DNA of the CDR3: TGTGCCAGCGCCCGGGGGGGCCACCAAGAGACCCAGTACTTC. This encodes CASARGGHQETQYF.

This clone appeared a few times. As DNA, the CDR3 is TGTGCCAGCAGAGCGGGACTACCTCGGACGGAGACCCAGTACTTC. The encoded protein is CASRAGLPRTETQYF. This chain links TRBV5-4 with TRBJ2-5; 7 nucleotides align to TRBD2. From germline, CDR1 is SGHNT and CDR2 YYREEE (reference sequence). Trimming removed 5 bases from V and 5 bases from J; junction bases left unmatched: 12. This CDR3 is built from 15 residues.

This chain links TRBV19 with TRBJ1-6; tentative D call: TRBD1 (6 bases). CDR1 is LNHDA and CDR2 is SQIVND in the germline V gene (reference sequence). The CDR3 is 15 residues long. Trimming removed 9 bases from V and 5 bases from J, with 17 bases in between. The CDR3 protein is CASKDTGQHNSPLHF. The CDR3 DNA reads TGTGCCAGCAAGGATACCGGACAGCATAATTCACCCCTCCACTTT.

V and J are TRBV21-1 and TRBJ2-7; the D segment call TRBD1 is taken from the table without a DNA check. TRBV21-1 is assigned pseudogene status. This CDR3 is 16 amino acids long. The CDR3 DNA reads as TGTGCCAGCAGCAAAGTCAGAACAGGGTCCTCCTACGAGCAGTACTTC. Encoded protein: CASSKVRTGSSYEQYF.

The chain combines TRBV11-2 with TRBJ2-5; no definite D call. V lost 1 base and J lost 5, with 17 bases in between. Germline-derived CDR1 and CDR2 are SGHAT and FQNNGV. This CDR3 contains 16 residues. The CDR3 is CASSLAFSRSYETQYF. Written as DNA, the CDR3 is TGTGCCAGCAGCTTAGCTTTTAGTAGATCGTATGAGACCCAGTACTTC.

This rearrangement joins TRBV13 to TRBJ2-1; 10 nucleotides match TRBD2. The CDR3 totals 16 residues. Germline assignment: CDR1 PRHDT and CDR2 FYEKMQ (reference sequence). Trimming at V came to 5 bases and at J to 0 bases, leaving 4 bases not matched to a gene. The CDR3: CASSVLAGDSYNEQFF. In DNA form, the CDR3 reads TGTGCCAGCAGCGTCCTAGCGGGGGACTCCTACAATGAGCAGTTCTTC.

This clone was seen more than once but under ten times. The chain uses TRBV2 and TRBJ2-2; D gene uncertain. CDR1 and CDR2 (germline): SNHLY, FYNNEI. Trimming took 8 bases from V and 1 from J, leaving 11 bases between them. The CDR3 has 14 amino acids. The CDR3 is CASRFTENTGELFF. The CDR3 DNA reads TGTGCCAGCCGGTTTACAGAGAACACCGGGGAGCTGTTTTTT. The variable domain in full, with the rest retrieved from reference TRBV2 and TRBJ2-2, is EPEVTQTPSHQVTQMGQEVILRCVPISNHLYFYWYRQILGQKVEFLVSFYNNEISEKSEIFDDQFSVERPDGSNFTLKIRSTKLEDSAMYFCASRFTENTGELFFGEGSRLTVL.

V and J are TRBV9 and TRBJ1-2; a weak D match, TRBD1 (6 bases). CDR1 and CDR2 from the germline V gene are SGDLS and YYNGEE. V lost 3 bases to trimming and J lost 7 bases, with 16 bases between them. The CDR3 has 14 residues. The CDR3, as DNA: TGTGCCAGCAGCGGCGAAGCGGGGGGCCTTGGCTACACCTTC. Translating it yields CASSGEAGGLGYTF.

This chain links TRBV20-1 with TRBJ1-1; D not resolved. Trimming pared 6 bases from V and 0 bases from J, leaving 8 bases between. The germline CDR1 and CDR2 sequences are DFQATT and SNEGSKA (reference sequence). The CDR3 has 12 residues. CDR3 nucleotide sequence: TGCAGTGCCAGTCGAGTGAACACTGAAGCTTTCTTT. Translated, it gives CSASRVNTEAFF.

The chain joins TRBV28 to TRBJ1-2; a possible D gene is TRBD1 (5 bases). The germline V gene encodes CDR1 MDHEN and CDR2 SYDVKM. Trimming removed 5 bases from V and 4 bases from J, with 11 bases in between. The CDR3 runs 13 residues. The CDR3 is CASSERQSYGYTF. CDR3 DNA sequence: TGTGCCAGCAGTGAACGACAGAGCTATGGCTACACCTTC.

This chain links TRBV19 with TRBJ2-3; 7 bases align to TRBD2. Germline V CDR1 and CDR2: LNHDA, SQIVND (reference sequence). The CDR3 sequence is 16 residues long. The J segment lost 0 bases and the V segment lost 6 bases, leaving 9 bases of the junction unmatched. CDR3 DNA sequence: TGTGCCAGTAGACGGGGATCTAGCGGTAGCACAGATACGCAGTATTTT. Amino acid sequence: CASRRGSSGSTDTQYF.

The rearrangement uses TRBV21-1 and TRBJ2-2; TRBD2 is taken as the D call from the table, unchecked against the DNA. TRBV21-1 is shown as a pseudogene. The CDR3 length is 14 residues. CDR3 DNA: TGTGCCAGCAGCAAGGGACTAGACACCGGGGAGCTGTTTTTT. This gives the protein CASSKGLDTGELFF.

The V and J genes are TRBV27 and TRBJ2-1; D might be TRBD1 (6 bases). This CDR3 is 15 amino acids long. CDR1 is MNHEY and CDR2 is SMNVEV in the germline V gene (reference sequence). The V end was cut by 5 bases, the J end by 6 bases, with 17 bases between. The CDR3 spells CASSPRQVAGNEQFF. CDR3 coding DNA: TGTGCCAGCAGTCCCCGACAGGTAGCTGGCAATGAGCAGTTCTTC.

This clone has more than one count but fewer than ten. The gene calls are TRBV3-1 (or the pseudogene TRBV3-2) and TRBJ1-6; weak D call: TRBD1 (5 bases). V was clipped by 0 bases and J by 8 bases, with 14 bases between them. Germline loops: CDR1 LGHDT, CDR2 YNNKEL (reference sequence). The CDR3 contains 16 residues. In DNA, the CDR3 is TGTGCCAGCAGCCAAGATTTCGCAGGGTGGGATTCACCCCTCCACTTT. Its translation is CASSQDFAGWDSPLHF.

V gene TRBV9 combines with J gene TRBJ1-4; D call uncertain. The germline V gene encodes CDR1 SGDLS and CDR2 YYNGEE. The CDR3 runs 15 residues. The V gene lost 0 bases and the J gene lost 8 bases, with 14 bases spanning the gap. The CDR3 loop is CASSVEPSPAEKLFF. The CDR3, as DNA: TGTGCCAGCAGCGTAGAGCCGAGCCCCGCAGAAAAACTGTTTTTT.

The V and J genes are TRBV11-2 and TRBJ2-7, with 9 positions matching TRBD1. V was pared by 4 bases and J by 3 bases, with 13 bases of the junction left unmatched. The CDR3 is made up of 17 amino acids. Germline V gene lookup returns CDR1 SGHAT and CDR2 FQNNGV. CDR3 region: CASSSSDYRGRVYEQYF. In DNA, the CDR3 is TGTGCCAGCAGCTCCAGTGACTACAGGGGGCGCGTCTACGAGCAGTACTTC.

The chain couples TRBV19 to TRBJ1-6; 8 bases map to TRBD1. CDR3 length equals 14 residues. V was clipped by 3 bases and J by 10 bases; unmatched bases: 5. Germline V lookup: CDR1 LNHDA, CDR2 SQIVND (reference sequence). This chain's CDR3 is CASSIGTGPSPLHF. As DNA, the CDR3 is TGTGCCAGTAGTATCGGGACAGGCCCCTCACCCCTCCACTTT.

A single count supports this clone. The gene calls are TRBV27 and TRBJ2-1; D is unresolved. The germline gives CDR1 MNHEY, CDR2 SMNVEV (reference sequence). V was cut by 6 bases and J by 1 base, with 7 bases left in between. This CDR3 is 13 amino acids long. The CDR3 coding sequence is TGTGCCAGCAGCCTAGGATCCTACAATGAGCAGTTCTTC. Residues: CASSLGSYNEQFF.

This chain links TRBV14 with TRBJ2-7, with D perhaps matching TRBD2 (6 bases). V was pared by 8 bases and J by 0 bases, with 14 bases between. There are 14 residues in the CDR3. Germline-derived CDR1 and CDR2 are SGHDN and FVKESK. DNA for the CDR3: TGTGCCAGCTCCCGGTTGGGGGGCTCCTACGAGCAGTACTTC. Translation: CASSRLGGSYEQYF.

CDR3 amino acids: CASSYRRGKNTEAFF. The DNA of the CDR3 is TGTGCCAGCAGCTACCGAAGGGGGAAAAACACTGAAGCTTTCTTT. The rearrangement joins TRBV11-2 to TRBJ1-1; possible D gene TRBD1, 6 bases. The germline V gene has CDR1 SGHAT and CDR2 FQNNGV. The CDR3 consists of 15 residues. Between the trimmed V and J ends, which lost 4 bases and 2 bases, there was a span of 14 bases.